Included here is one T cell receptor beta chain sequence, with context. The sample comes from a study of cytomegalovirus exposure and HLA in healthy donors. The study ran its PCR with 60 Vbeta and 13 Jbeta primers. Generated by immunoSEQ multiplex PCR, the TCRdb table keeps only in-frame clones and is missing some. The sample has over 70,000 clones, approximately 80% seen once. The sequencing input was PBMCs. This receptor was obtained from a man between 18 and 29 years old in good health and CMV-seronegative.

The CDR3 bases are TGTGCCAGCAGCTTTTGGGACAGGCCCTACGAGCAGTACTTC. Residues: CASSFWDRPYEQYF. This chain joins TRBV5-6 and TRBJ2-7; 8 nucleotides agree with TRBD1. The J segment lost 2 bases and the V segment lost 2 bases, leaving 3 bases of the junction unmatched. The CDR3 sequence is 14 residues long. CDR1 SGHDT and CDR2 YYEEEE come from the germline V gene.